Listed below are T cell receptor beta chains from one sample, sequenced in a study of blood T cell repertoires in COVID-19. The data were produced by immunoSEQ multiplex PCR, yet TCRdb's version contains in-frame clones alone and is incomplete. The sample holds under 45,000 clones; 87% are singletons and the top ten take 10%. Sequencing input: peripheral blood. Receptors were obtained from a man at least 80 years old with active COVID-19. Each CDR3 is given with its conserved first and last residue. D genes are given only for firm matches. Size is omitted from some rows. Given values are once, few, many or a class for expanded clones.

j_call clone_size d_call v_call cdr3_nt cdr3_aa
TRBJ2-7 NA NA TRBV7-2 TGTGCCAGCAGCTACTCGCCGGGACAAACCTACGAGCAGTACTTC CASSYSPGQTYEQYF
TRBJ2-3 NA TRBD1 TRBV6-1 TGTGCCAGCAGTGTAGGGACAGGGAGGTTGTCTGGCACAGATACGCAGTATTTT CASSVGTGRLSGTDTQYF
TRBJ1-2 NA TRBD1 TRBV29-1 TGCAGCGTTTATCTCAGGCAGGGGGCGGATGGCTACACCTTC CSVYLRQGADGYTF
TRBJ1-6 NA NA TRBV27 TGTGCCAGCAGTTTAGCAGGGTCGGATTCACCCCTCCACTTT CASSLAGSDSPLHF
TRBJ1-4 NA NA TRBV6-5 TGTGCCAGCAGTTACCTGGGGGGGGGAAATGAAAAACTGTTTTTT CASSYLGGGNEKLFF
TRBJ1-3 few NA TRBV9 TGTGCCAGCAGCGTAGGGCCCCAGCGCTCTGGAAACACCATATATTTT CASSVGPQRSGNTIYF
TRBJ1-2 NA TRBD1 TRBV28 TGTGCCAGCAGTGGTAGGGGGCTTAACTATGGCTACACCTTC CASSGRGLNYGYTF
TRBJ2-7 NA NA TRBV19 TGTGCCAGTAGTATGGCAGGGTCGGCCTACGAGCAGTACTTC CASSMAGSAYEQYF
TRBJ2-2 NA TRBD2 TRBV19 TGTGCCAGTAGTATCGGTACGGGAGGGAACACCGGGGAGCTGTTTTTT CASSIGTGGNTGELFF
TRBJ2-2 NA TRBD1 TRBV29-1 TGCAGCGCCCGGGACAGTAACACCGGGGAGCTGTTTTTT CSARDSNTGELFF